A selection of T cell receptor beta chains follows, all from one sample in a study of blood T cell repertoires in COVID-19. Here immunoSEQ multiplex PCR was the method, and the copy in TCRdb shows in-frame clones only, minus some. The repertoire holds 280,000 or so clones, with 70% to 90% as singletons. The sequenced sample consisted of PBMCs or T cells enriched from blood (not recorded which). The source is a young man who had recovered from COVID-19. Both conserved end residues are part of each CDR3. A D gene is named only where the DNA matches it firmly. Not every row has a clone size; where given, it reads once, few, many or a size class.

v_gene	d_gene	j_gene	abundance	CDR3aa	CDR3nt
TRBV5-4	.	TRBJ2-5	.	CASSLGRSEGAQYF	TGTGCCAGCAGCTTGGGACGGAGTGAGGGCGCCCAGTACTTC
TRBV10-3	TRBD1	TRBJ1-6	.	CAISESPMLGQGSSPLHF	TGTGCCATCAGTGAGTCCCCTATGTTGGGACAGGGCAGTTCACCCCTCCACTTT
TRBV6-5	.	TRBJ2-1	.	CASSYGDGQGEQFF	TGTGCCAGCAGTTACGGGGACGGGCAGGGGGAGCAGTTCTTC
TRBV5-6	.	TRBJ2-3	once	CASSPGDTDTQYF	TGTGCCAGCAGCCCCGGGGACACAGATACGCAGTATTTT
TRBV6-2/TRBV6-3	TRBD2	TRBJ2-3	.	CASSYLRGTDTQYF	TGTGCCAGCAGTTACTTGCGGGGGACGGATACGCAGTATTTT
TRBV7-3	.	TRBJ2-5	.	CASSQTGETQYF	TGTGCCAGCAGTCAAACGGGAGAGACCCAGTACTTC
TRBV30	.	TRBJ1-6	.	CAWEQVNSPLHF	TGTGCCTGGGAACAGGTTAATTCACCCCTCCACTTT
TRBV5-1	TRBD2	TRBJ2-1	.	CASSAQLAGGRDEQFF	TGCGCCAGCAGCGCTCAGCTAGCGGGGGGGCGGGATGAGCAGTTCTTC
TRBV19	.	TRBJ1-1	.	CASSIDLRTEAFF	TGTGCCAGTAGTATAGATCTCCGGACTGAAGCTTTCTTT
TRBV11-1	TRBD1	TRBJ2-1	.	CASSRDRGFNEQFF	TGTGCCAGCAGCCGGGACAGGGGTTTTAATGAGCAGTTCTTC
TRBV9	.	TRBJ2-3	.	CASSPLVTGFTDTQYF	TGTGCCAGCAGCCCCCTAGTGACAGGATTTACAGATACGCAGTATTTT
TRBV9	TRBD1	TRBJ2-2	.	CASSVGTVNTGELFF	TGTGCCAGCAGCGTCGGGACAGTGAACACCGGGGAGCTGTTTTTT
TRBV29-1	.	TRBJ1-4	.	CSGRQSTNEKLFF	TGCAGCGGCCGACAGTCGACTAATGAAAAACTGTTTTTT
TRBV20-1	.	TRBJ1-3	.	CSASSVESWTGNTIYF	TGCAGTGCTAGTTCCGTGGAGAGCTGGACTGGAAACACCATATATTTT
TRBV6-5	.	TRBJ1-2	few	CASSSIAGVNYGYTF	TGTGCCAGCAGTTCTATAGCAGGGGTAAACTATGGCTACACCTTC
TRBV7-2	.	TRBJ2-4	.	CASSLAPPRVNIQYF	TGTGCCAGCAGCTTAGCTCCCCCGCGAGTTAACATTCAGTACTTC
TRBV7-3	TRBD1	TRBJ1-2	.	CASSLDGQGGYGYTF	TGTGCCAGCAGCCTGGACGGACAGGGGGGCTATGGCTACACCTTC
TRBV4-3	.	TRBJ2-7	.	CASSQAGDYEQYF	TGCGCCAGCAGCCAAGCCGGGGACTACGAGCAGTACTTC
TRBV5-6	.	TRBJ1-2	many	CASSLINRLNYGYTF	TGTGCCAGCAGCTTGATCAACAGGCTTAACTATGGCTACACCTTC
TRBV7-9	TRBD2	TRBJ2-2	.	CASSLSFRRGGLTGELFF	TGTGCCAGCAGCTTGAGTTTCCGGCGGGGGGGCCTAACCGGGGAGCTGTTTTTT
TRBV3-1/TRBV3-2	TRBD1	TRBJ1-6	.	CASSQVAGGYNSPLHF	TGTGCCAGCAGCCAAGTAGCAGGGGGCTATAATTCACCCCTCCACTTT
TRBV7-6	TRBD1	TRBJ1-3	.	CASSSSGGTGGGNTIYF	TGTGCCAGCAGCTCTTCTGGTGGGACAGGGGGTGGAAACACCATATATTTT
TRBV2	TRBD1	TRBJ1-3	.	CASRTGGTFSGNTIYF	TGTGCCAGTAGGACAGGGGGCACTTTCTCTGGAAACACCATATATTTT
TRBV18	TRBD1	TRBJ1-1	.	CASSVTGTGNTEAFF	TGTGCCAGCTCAGTCACCGGGACAGGGAACACTGAAGCTTTCTTT
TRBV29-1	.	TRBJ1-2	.	CSVAGYGYTF	TGCAGCGTGGCGGGGTATGGCTACACCTTC
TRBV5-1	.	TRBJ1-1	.	CASSLGSGGGEAFF	TGCGCCAGCAGCTTGGGTTCCGGGGGAGGTGAAGCTTTCTTT
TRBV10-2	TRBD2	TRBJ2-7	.	CASSEPASGGRNEQYF	TGCGCCAGCAGTGAGCCGGCTAGCGGGGGACGCAACGAGCAGTACTTC
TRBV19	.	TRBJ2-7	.	CASSTRQSAYEQYF	TGTGCCAGTAGTACACGACAGAGCGCCTACGAGCAGTACTTC
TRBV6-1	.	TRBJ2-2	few	CASSEEVATGELFF	TGTGCCAGCAGTGAAGAGGTAGCAACCGGGGAGCTGTTTTTT
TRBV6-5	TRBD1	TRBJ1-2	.	CASSPFGTGSRGYTF	TGTGCCAGCAGCCCCTTCGGGACAGGGTCCCGAGGCTACACCTTC
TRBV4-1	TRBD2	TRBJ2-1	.	CATTRAGGLKEQFF	TGCGCCACCACTAGGGCGGGGGGGCTCAAGGAGCAGTTCTTC
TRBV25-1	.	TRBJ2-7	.	CASSPAGTYGEQYF	TGTGCCAGCAGTCCGGCGGGCACTTATGGGGAGCAGTACTTC
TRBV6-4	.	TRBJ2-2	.	CASSEVLDTGELFF	TGTGCCAGCAGTGAGGTCCTAGACACCGGGGAGCTGTTTTTT
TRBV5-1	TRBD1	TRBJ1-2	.	CASSFAGQEGYTF	TGCGCCAGCAGCTTCGCGGGACAGGAAGGCTACACCTTC
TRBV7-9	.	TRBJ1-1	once	CASSFTGANTEAFF	TGTGCCAGCAGCTTCACAGGCGCCAACACTGAAGCTTTCTTT
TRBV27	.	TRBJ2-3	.	CASSLRGSRASTDTQYF	TGTGCCAGCAGTTTAAGGGGTAGCAGAGCTAGCACAGATACGCAGTATTTT
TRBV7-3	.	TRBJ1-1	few	CASSSGGTTEAFF	TGTGCCAGCAGCTCTGGAGGTACCACTGAAGCTTTCTTT
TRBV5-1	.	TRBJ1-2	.	CASSRAPGESEDDTF	TGCGCCAGCAGCCGTGCCCCCGGGGAGAGTGAGGACGACACCTTC
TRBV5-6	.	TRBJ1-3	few	CASSRTDNYRNTIYF	TGTGCCAGCAGCCGTACGGACAACTACCGAAACACCATATATTTT
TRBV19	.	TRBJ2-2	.	CATQGFLAGELFF	TGTGCAACCCAGGGCTTTTTGGCCGGGGAGCTGTTTTTT
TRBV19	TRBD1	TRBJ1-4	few	CASSIRGGSEKLFF	TGTGCCAGTAGTATCCGAGGGGGCAGTGAAAAACTGTTTTTT
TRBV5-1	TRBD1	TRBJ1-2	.	CASSTGTGSTLRGYTF	TGCGCCAGCAGCACCGGGACAGGGTCAACACTCCGGGGCTACACCTTC
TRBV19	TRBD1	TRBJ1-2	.	CASSTRQGAGYGYTF	TGTGCCAGTAGTACGCGACAGGGGGCTGGGTATGGCTACACCTTC
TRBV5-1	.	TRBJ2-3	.	CASSLGGTADTQYF	TGCGCCAGCAGCTTAGGAGGTACCGCAGATACGCAGTATTTT
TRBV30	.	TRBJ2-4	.	CAWSVILQGPKNIQYF	TGTGCCTGGAGTGTAATATTGCAGGGGCCCAAAAACATTCAGTACTTC